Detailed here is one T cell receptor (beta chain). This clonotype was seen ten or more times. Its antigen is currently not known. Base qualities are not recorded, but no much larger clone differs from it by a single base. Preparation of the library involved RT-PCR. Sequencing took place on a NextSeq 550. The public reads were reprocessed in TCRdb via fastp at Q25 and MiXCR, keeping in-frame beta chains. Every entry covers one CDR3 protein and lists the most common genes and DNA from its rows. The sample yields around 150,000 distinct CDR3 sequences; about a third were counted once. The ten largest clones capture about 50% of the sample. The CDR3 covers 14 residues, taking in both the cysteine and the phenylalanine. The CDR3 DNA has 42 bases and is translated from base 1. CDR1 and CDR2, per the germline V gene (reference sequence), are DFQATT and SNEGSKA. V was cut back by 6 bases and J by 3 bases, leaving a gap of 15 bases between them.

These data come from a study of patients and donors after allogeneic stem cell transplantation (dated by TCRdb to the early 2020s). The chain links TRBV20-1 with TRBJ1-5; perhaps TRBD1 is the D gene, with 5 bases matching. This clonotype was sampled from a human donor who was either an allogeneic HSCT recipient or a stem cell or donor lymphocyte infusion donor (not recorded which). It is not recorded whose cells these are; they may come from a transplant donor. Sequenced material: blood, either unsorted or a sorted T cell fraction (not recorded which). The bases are TGCAGTGCCTTTTTCACAGGCTTCAATCAGCCCCAGCATTTT. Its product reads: CSAFFTGFNQPQHF.